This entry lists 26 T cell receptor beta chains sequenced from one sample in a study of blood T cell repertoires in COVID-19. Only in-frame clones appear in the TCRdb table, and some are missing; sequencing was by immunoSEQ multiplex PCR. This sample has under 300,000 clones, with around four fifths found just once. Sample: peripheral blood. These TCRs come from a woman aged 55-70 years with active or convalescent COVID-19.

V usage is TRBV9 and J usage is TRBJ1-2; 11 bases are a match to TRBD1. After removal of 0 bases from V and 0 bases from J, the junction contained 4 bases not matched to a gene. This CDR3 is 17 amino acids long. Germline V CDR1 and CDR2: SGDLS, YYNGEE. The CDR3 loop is CASSVGGTGGTNYGYTF. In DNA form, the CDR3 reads TGTGCCAGCAGCGTAGGTGGGACAGGGGGGACTAACTATGGCTACACCTTC.

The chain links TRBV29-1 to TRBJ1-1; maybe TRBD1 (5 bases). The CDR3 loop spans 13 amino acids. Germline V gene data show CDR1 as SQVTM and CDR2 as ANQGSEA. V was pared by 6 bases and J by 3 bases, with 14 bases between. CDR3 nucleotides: TGCAGCGTGCACCGGGGGATGGACACTGAAGCTTTCTTT. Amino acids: CSVHRGMDTEAFF.

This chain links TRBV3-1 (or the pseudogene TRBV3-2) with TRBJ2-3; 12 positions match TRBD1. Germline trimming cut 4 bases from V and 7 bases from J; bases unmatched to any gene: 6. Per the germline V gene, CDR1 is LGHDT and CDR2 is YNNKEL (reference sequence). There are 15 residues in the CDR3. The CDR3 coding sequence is TGTGCCAGCAGCCCCGGGACAGGGGGCTTTCATACGCAGTATTTT. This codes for CASSPGTGGFHTQYF.

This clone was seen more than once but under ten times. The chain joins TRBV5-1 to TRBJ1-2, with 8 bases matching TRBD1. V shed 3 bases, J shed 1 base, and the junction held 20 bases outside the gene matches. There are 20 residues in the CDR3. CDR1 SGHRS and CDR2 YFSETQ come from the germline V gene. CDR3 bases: TGCGCCAGCAGCTCGGCCCCATCAGGGGGCACATCCTCAAATAACTATGGCTACACCTTC. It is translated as CASSSAPSGGTSSNNYGYTF.

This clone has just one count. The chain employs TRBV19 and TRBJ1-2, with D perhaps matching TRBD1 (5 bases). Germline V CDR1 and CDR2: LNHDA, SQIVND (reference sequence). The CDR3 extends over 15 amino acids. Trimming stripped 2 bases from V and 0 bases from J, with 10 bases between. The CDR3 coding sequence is TGTGCCAGTAGTATATCGGCAGGGACTAACTATGGCTACACCTTC. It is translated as CASSISAGTNYGYTF.

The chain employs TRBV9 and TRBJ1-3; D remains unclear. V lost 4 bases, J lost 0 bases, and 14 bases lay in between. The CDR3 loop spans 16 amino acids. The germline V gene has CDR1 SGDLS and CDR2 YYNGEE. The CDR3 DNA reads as TGTGCCAGCAGCTTGACGACATCAGCCTCTGGAAACACCATATATTTT. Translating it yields CASSLTTSASGNTIYF.

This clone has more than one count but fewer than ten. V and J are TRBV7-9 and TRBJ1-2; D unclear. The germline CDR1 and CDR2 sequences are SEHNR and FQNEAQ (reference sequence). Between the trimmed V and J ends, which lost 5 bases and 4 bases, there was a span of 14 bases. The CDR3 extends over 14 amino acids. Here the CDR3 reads CASSPLEGFYGYTF. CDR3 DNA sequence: TGTGCCAGCAGCCCCTTGGAGGGTTTCTATGGCTACACCTTC.

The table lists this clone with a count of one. As DNA, the CDR3 is TGTGCCAGCAGCTCTAGCGGGATAGTTGACGATACGCAGTATTTT. It specifies CASSSSGIVDDTQYF. The genes are TRBV6-5 and TRBJ2-3, with TRBD2 identical over 9 bases. The V and J ends lost 6 bases and 6 bases, in that order; junction bases with no gene match: 10. Germline V gene sequence: CDR1 MNHEY, CDR2 SVGAGI. CDR3 length: 15 residues.

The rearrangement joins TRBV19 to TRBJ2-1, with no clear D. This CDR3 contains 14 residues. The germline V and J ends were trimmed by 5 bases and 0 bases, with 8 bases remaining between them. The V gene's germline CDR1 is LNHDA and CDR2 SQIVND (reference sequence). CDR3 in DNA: TGTGCCAGTAGTCCAGTAAGCTCCTACAATGAGCAGTTCTTC. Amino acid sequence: CASSPVSSYNEQFF.

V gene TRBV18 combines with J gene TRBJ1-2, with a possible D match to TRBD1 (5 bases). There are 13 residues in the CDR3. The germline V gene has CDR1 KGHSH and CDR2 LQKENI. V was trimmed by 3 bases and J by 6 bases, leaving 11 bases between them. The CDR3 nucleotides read TGTGCCAGCTCACCCCGGGGGACGGATGGCTACACCTTC. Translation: CASSPRGTDGYTF. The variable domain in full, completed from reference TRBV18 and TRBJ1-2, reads NAGVMQNPRHLVRRRGQEARLRCSPMKGHSHVYWYRQLPEEGLKFMVYLQKENIIDESGMPKERFSAEFPKEGPSILRIQQVVRGDSAAYFCASSPRGTDGYTFGSGTRLTVV.

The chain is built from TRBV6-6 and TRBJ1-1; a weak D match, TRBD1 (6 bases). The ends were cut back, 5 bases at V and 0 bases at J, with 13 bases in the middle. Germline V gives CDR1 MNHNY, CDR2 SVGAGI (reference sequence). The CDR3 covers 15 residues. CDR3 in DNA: TGTGCCAGCAGTGACTATCAGGGGATGAACACTGAAGCTTTCTTT. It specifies CASSDYQGMNTEAFF.

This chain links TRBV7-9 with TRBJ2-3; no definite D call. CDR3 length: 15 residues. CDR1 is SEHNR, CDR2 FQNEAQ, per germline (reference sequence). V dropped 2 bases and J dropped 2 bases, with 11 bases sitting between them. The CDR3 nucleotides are TGTGCCAGCAGCTTAAGTAGATTTCCCACAGATACGCAGTATTTT. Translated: CASSLSRFPTDTQYF.

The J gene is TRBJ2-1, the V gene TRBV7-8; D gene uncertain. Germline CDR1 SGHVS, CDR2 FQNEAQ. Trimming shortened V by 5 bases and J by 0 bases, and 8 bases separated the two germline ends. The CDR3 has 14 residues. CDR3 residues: CASSPRSSYNEQFF. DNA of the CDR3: TGTGCCAGCAGCCCTCGCAGCTCCTACAATGAGCAGTTCTTC.

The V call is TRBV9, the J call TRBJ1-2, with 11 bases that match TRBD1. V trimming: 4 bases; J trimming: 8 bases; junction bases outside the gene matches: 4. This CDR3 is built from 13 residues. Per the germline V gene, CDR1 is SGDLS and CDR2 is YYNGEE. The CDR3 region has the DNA TGTGCCAGCAGCCCCCGGACAGGGGGCGGCTACACCTTC. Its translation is CASSPRTGGGYTF.

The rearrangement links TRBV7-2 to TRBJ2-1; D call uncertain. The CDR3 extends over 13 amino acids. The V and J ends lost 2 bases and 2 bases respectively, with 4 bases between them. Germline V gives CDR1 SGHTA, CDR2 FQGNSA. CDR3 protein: CASSLYTYNEQFF. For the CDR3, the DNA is TGTGCCAGCAGCTTATACACCTACAATGAGCAGTTCTTC.

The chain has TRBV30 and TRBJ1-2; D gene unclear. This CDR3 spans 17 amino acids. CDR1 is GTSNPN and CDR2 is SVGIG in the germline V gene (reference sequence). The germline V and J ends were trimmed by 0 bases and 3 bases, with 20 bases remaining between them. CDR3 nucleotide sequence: TGTGCCTGGAGTGTATTCATACCACATCCCCCAGACTATGGCTACACCTTC. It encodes CAWSVFIPHPPDYGYTF.

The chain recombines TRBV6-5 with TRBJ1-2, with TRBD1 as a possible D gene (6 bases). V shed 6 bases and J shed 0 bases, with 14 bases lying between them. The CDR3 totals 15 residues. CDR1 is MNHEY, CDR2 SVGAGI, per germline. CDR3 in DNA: TGTGCCAGCAGGTGGCTCGGGACAACTAACTATGGCTACACCTTC. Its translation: CASRWLGTTNYGYTF.

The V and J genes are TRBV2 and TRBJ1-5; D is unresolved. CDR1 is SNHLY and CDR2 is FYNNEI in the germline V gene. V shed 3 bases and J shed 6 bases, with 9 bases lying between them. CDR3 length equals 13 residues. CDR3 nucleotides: TGTGCCAGCAGTGAGGCCGAAAGTCAGCCCCAGCATTTT. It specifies CASSEAESQPQHF.

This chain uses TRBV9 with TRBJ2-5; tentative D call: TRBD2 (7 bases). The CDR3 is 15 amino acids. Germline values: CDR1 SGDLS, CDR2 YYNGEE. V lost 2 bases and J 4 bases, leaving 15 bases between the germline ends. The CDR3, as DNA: TGTGCCAGCAGCGTCCTCTTTGGGGGGGCAGAGACCCAGTACTTC. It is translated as CASSVLFGGAETQYF.

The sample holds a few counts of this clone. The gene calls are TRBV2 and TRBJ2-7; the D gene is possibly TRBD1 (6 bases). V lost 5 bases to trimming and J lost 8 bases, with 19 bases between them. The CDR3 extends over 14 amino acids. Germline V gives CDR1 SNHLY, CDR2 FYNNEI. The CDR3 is CASSFLTGPIQQYV. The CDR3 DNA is TGTGCCAGCAGTTTCCTGACAGGCCCGATCCAGCAGTACGTC.

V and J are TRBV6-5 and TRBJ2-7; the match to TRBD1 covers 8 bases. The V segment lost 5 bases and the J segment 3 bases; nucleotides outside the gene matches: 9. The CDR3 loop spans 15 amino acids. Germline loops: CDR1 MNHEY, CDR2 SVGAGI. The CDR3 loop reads CASSLSRTGRYEQYF. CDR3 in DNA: TGTGCCAGCAGTCTCTCGCGGACAGGGCGCTACGAGCAGTACTTC.

Here the CDR3 reads CASSLGLAGVVTGELFF. The DNA of the CDR3 is TGTGCCAGCAGCCTAGGACTAGCGGGAGTGGTGACCGGGGAGCTGTTTTTT. The chain links TRBV3-1 (or the pseudogene TRBV3-2) to TRBJ2-2; 13 bases are a match to TRBD2. Germline loops: CDR1 LGHDT, CDR2 YNNKEL (reference sequence). J was trimmed by 5 bases and V by 4 bases; bases with no gene match: 7. CDR3 length: 17 amino acids.

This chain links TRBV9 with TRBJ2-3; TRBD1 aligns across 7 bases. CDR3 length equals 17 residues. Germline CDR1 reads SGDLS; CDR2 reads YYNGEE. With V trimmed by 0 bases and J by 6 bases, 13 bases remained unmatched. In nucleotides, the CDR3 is TGTGCCAGCAGCGTAGTGTCAGGGGGAGTCACCGGGGATACGCAGTATTTT. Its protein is CASSVVSGGVTGDTQYF. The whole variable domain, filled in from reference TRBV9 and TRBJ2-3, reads DSGVTQTPKHLITATGQRVTLRCSPRSGDLSVYWYQQSLDQGLQFLIQYYNGEERAKGNILERFSAQQFPDLHSELNLSSLELGDSALYFCASSVVSGGVTGDTQYFGPGTRLTVL.

The CDR3 spells CASSRRDINTEAFF. CDR3 coding DNA: TGTGCCAGCAGTCGCCGGGACATAAACACTGAAGCTTTCTTT. V and J are TRBV3-1 (or the pseudogene TRBV3-2) and TRBJ1-1; a possible D gene is TRBD1 (6 bases). Germline CDR1 is LGHDT and CDR2 is YNNKEL (reference sequence). The length of the CDR3 is 14 residues. Trimming took 6 bases from V and 2 from J, leaving 13 bases between them.

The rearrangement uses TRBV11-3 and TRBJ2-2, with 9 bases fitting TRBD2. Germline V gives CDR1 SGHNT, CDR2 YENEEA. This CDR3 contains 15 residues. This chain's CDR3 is CAVGREGQNTGELFF. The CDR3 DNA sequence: TGTGCTGTCGGGCGGGAGGGCCAGAACACCGGGGAGCTGTTTTTT.

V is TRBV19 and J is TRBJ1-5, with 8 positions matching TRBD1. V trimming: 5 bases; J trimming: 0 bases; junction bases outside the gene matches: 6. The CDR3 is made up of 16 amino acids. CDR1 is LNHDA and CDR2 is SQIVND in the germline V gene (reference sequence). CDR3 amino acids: CASSDAGGASNQPQHF. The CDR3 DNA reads TGTGCCAGTAGTGACGCAGGGGGCGCTAGCAATCAGCCCCAGCATTTT.